This T cell receptor (beta chain) was documented in a study of blood T cells in healthy people across ages. CDR3 length equals 13 residues. Germline V gives CDR1 MNHEY, CDR2 SMNVEV (reference sequence). Trimming left V 6 bases short and J 5 bases short, with 11 bases between. Findings and limits, study-wide: Per-million-T-cell TCR beta diversity fell roughly linearly with age.

This clonotype appeared a few times. Its antigen is as yet unknown. A second PCR of roughly 7 to 11 cycles used a sample-barcoded 5' primer and a J-beta primer mix. TCRdb redid the calling of the 5' RACE reads with MiXCR, one entry per CDR3 protein. The repertoire holds 1.5 million to 2 million distinct CDR3 sequences, with under 30% as singletons. This clonotype was sampled from a woman in her twenties or thirties in good health. Sequencing was carried out using blood. The chain uses TRBV27 and TRBJ1-5; D not certain. This CDR3 reads CASRPTEYQPQHF. The CDR3 DNA follows: TGTGCCAGCAGACCAACAGAGTATCAGCCCCAGCATTTT.